The 18 T cell receptor beta chains below all came from one sample that was sequenced in a study of T cell responses to AZD1222 COVID-19 vaccine. Assay used: immunoSEQ multiplex PCR; TCRdb lists only in-frame clones, some missing. The sample includes 150,000 to 180,000 clones, 75% to 95% of them seen just once. The sequences come from peripheral blood, collected on day 0 of AZD1222 vaccination. These receptors all stem from an adult in good health.

J is TRBJ2-4 and V is TRBV3-1 (or the pseudogene TRBV3-2); 8 bases align to TRBD2. This CDR3 spans 17 amino acids. The J segment lost 5 bases and the V segment lost 5 bases, leaving 14 bases of the junction unmatched. The germline CDR1 and CDR2 sequences are LGHDT and YNNKEL (reference sequence). CDR3 sequence (DNA): TGTGCCAGCAGCGAGGGGAAAAGCGGGAGTCCCCAAAACATTCAGTACTTC. It is translated as CASSEGKSGSPQNIQYF.

The rearrangement uses TRBV2 and TRBJ2-2, with 7 bases aligning to TRBD2. The CDR3 spans 15 residues. J lost 2 bases, V lost 6 bases, and 6 bases had no gene match. Germline V lookup: CDR1 SNHLY, CDR2 FYNNEI. The CDR3 DNA reads TGTGCCAGCAGGATGGAGCGGGGAAACACCGGGGAGCTGTTTTTT. Translated, it gives CASRMERGNTGELFF.

CDR3 amino acids: CASSSPRTRLAREQYF. The DNA for the CDR3 is TGTGCCAGCAGTTCCCCTCGGACTAGGCTCGCGCGCGAGCAGTACTTC. The chain links TRBV6-5 to TRBJ2-7; 7 bases agree with TRBD2. The germline gives CDR1 MNHEY, CDR2 SVGAGI. The trim removed 4 bases at V and 6 bases at J, leaving 15 bases unmatched. The CDR3 has 16 residues.

This clone was counted once. CDR3 coding DNA: TGCGCCAGCAGTCAACCCATGACTAGCGGGACATCCTACGAGCAGTACTTC. Protein: CASSQPMTSGTSYEQYF. This sequence joins TRBV23-1 and TRBJ2-7, with 11 bases identical to TRBD2. TRBV23-1 is flagged as an ORF with uncertain function. The CDR3 loop spans 17 amino acids. The ends lost 2 bases at V and 1 base at J; junction bases unmatched: 7.

J is TRBJ1-5 and V is TRBV2; 7 bases align to TRBD1. V shed 4 bases and J 3 bases; nucleotides not matched to a gene: 6. The CDR3 spans 15 residues. From germline, CDR1 is SNHLY and CDR2 FYNNEI. CDR3: CASSVSGQANQPQHF. The DNA of the CDR3 is TGTGCCAGCAGTGTAAGCGGACAGGCCAATCAGCCCCAGCATTTT.

V and J are TRBV11-3 and TRBJ1-5; tentative D call: TRBD1 (5 bases). With 5 bases removed from V and 1 base from J, the gap between germline ends came to 21 bases. Germline assignment: CDR1 SGHNT and CDR2 YENEEA. The CDR3 consists of 18 residues. The CDR3 DNA is TGTGCCAGCAGCCCGGGACGGATAGGGTTGGAGAGCAATCAGCCCCAGCATTTT. Residues: CASSPGRIGLESNQPQHF.

This clone was recorded once. The chain has TRBV14 and TRBJ1-2; 7 bases align to TRBD1. V trimming: 3 bases; J trimming: 4 bases; junction bases outside the gene matches: 5. The CDR3 consists of 14 residues. Germline-derived CDR1 and CDR2 are SGHDN and FVKESK. The CDR3: CASSHMDRSYGYTF. CDR3 coding DNA: TGTGCCAGCAGCCATATGGACAGGAGCTATGGCTACACCTTC.

This clone is a singleton in its sample. The rearrangement links TRBV2 to TRBJ1-5; tentatively, D is TRBD1 (6 bases). The CDR3 is made up of 14 amino acids. V lost 6 bases and J lost 1, with 10 bases in between. Germline-derived CDR1 and CDR2 are SNHLY and FYNNEI. In nucleotides, the CDR3 is TGTGCCAGCAGGCAGGGGTTGAGCAATCAGCCCCAGCATTTT. It is translated as CASRQGLSNQPQHF. The full variable domain, completed using reference TRBV2 and TRBJ1-5, is EPEVTQTPSHQVTQMGQEVILRCVPISNHLYFYWYRQILGQKVEFLVSFYNNEISEKSEIFDDQFSVERPDGSNFTLKIRSTKLEDSAMYFCASRQGLSNQPQHFGDGTRLSIL.

In its sample, this clone was seen once. Compared with germline, one end of the junction differs, possibly owing to a read error. The CDR3 loop is CASSQLPQGTQYF. CDR3 bases: TGCGCCAGCAGCCAACTCCCGCAAGGGACCCAGTACTTC. The J gene is TRBJ2-5, the V gene TRBV4-1; D call uncertain. CDR3 length equals 13 residues. Germline lookup yields CDR1 MGHRA and CDR2 YSYEKL.

V gene TRBV25-1 combines with J gene TRBJ2-3; 8 bases are shared with TRBD1. V shed 4 bases, J shed 1 base, and the junction held 7 bases outside the gene matches. The length of the CDR3 is 16 residues. From germline, CDR1 is MGHDK and CDR2 SYGVNS. CDR3 residues: CASSGEPGQGTDTQYF. The CDR3 nucleotides are TGTGCCAGCAGTGGGGAACCGGGACAGGGCACAGATACGCAGTATTTT.

The chain couples TRBV5-1 to TRBJ1-2; 7 positions agree with TRBD1. This CDR3 region has 14 residues. Germline CDR1 reads SGHRS; CDR2 reads YFSETQ. Trimming removed 3 bases from V and 7 bases from J; junction bases left unmatched: 9. The CDR3 here is CASSSGTAGLGYTF. The CDR3 DNA reads as TGCGCCAGCAGCTCCGGGACAGCCGGTCTTGGCTACACCTTC.

This sequence joins TRBV5-6 and TRBJ2-7; D is ambiguous. The CDR3 sequence is 13 residues long. Trimming pared 6 bases from V and 3 bases from J, leaving 13 bases between. Germline V gene sequence: CDR1 SGHDT, CDR2 YYEEEE. The DNA of the CDR3 is TGTGCCAGCACCCTCTTTAGTGGCTACGAGCAGTACTTC. This sequence encodes CASTLFSGYEQYF.

V and J are TRBV7-3 and TRBJ1-1; D might be TRBD1 (5 bases). The germline V gene encodes CDR1 SGHTA and CDR2 FQGTGA. Trimming took 0 bases from V and 0 from J, leaving 8 bases between them. This CDR3 comprises 15 residues. The CDR3 DNA sequence: TGTGCCAGCAGCTTAACCAGGGTTTTGAACACTGAAGCTTTCTTT. Protein product: CASSLTRVLNTEAFF.

This clone has just one count. The chain links TRBV7-9 to TRBJ2-6; the match to TRBD1 covers 10 bases. Germline assignment: CDR1 SEHNR and CDR2 FQNEAQ (reference sequence). CDR3 length equals 19 residues. V trimming: 4 bases; J trimming: 2 bases; junction bases outside the gene matches: 11. DNA for the CDR3: TGTGCCAGCAGCTGGACACTCCGGGACAGGGGCCCTGGGGCCAACGTCCTGACTTTC. Amino acid sequence: CASSWTLRDRGPGANVLTF. Variable domain in full (rest from reference TRBV7-9 and TRBJ2-6): DTGVSQNPRHKITKRGQNVTFRCDPISEHNRLYWYRQTLGQGPEFLTYFQNEAQLEKSRLLSDRFSAERPKGSFSTLEIQRTEQGDSAMYLCASSWTLRDRGPGANVLTFGAGSRLTVL.

V usage is TRBV10-3 and J usage is TRBJ2-1, with D hard to call. Germline CDR1 is ENHRY and CDR2 is SYGVKD. The CDR3 is 17 amino acids. The germline V and J ends were trimmed by 7 bases and 0 bases, with 19 bases remaining between them. CDR3 protein: CAIKPRADPLSYNEQFF. As DNA, the CDR3 is TGTGCCATCAAACCTCGTGCAGATCCTCTCTCCTACAATGAGCAGTTCTTC.

This rearrangement joins TRBV19 to TRBJ2-2; D unresolved. V lost 1 base, J lost 2 bases, and 8 bases lay in between. Germline assignment: CDR1 LNHDA and CDR2 SQIVND (reference sequence). The CDR3 totals 15 residues. CDR3 in amino acids: CASSIVWGNTGELFF. The CDR3 region has the DNA TGTGCCAGTAGTATAGTTTGGGGAAACACCGGGGAGCTGTTTTTT.

About this clone itself: The junction does not match germline at one end; this may be a read error. CDR3 region: CASSQHGQGPVF. The CDR3 DNA reads TGCGCCAGCAGCCAACATGGACAGGGCCCGGTCTTC. This chain uses TRBV4-1 with TRBJ2-1; 8 bases are shared with TRBD1. Germline V gene lookup returns CDR1 MGHRA and CDR2 YSYEKL. The CDR3 totals 12 residues.

This chain connects TRBV7-9 to TRBJ1-2; TRBD1 matches at 8 bases. CDR1 is SEHNR, CDR2 FQNEAQ, per germline (reference sequence). With V trimmed by 1 base and J by 8 bases, 3 bases remained unmatched. CDR3 length: 13 amino acids. The CDR3 loop reads CASSLGTGKGYTF. The CDR3 region has the DNA TGTGCCAGCAGCTTAGGGACAGGGAAGGGCTACACCTTC.